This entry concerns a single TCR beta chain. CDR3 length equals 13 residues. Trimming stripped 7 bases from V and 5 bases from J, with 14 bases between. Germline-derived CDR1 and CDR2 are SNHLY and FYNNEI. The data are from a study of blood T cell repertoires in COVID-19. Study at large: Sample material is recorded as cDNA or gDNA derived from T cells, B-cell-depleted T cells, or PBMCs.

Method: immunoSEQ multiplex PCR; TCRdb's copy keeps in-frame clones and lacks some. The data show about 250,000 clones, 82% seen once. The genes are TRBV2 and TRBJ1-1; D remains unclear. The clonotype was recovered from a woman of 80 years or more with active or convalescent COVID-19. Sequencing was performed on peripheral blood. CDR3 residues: CASIPGSRTEAFF. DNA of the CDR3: TGTGCCAGCATTCCGGGAAGTCGAACTGAAGCTTTCTTT.